The sequence of this T cell receptor (beta chain) was determined in a study of chemoradiotherapy in HPV16-positive cancers. Method: immunoSEQ multiplex PCR; TCRdb's copy keeps in-frame clones and lacks some. The repertoire holds around 13,000 clones, with approximately 85% as singletons. A single count supports this clone. Samples were taken several times over chemoradiotherapy. V was shortened by 3 bases and J by 5 bases, with 13 bases between the two germline ends. The CDR3 runs to 14 residues. Germline V CDR1 and CDR2: ENHRY, SYGVKD. J is TRBJ2-5 and V is TRBV10-3; D gene ambiguous. This clonotype was sampled from a human donor with HPV-associated anogenital cancer. The specimen comprised blood, sampled from a patient who underwent chemoradiotherapy. The DNA for the CDR3 is TGTGCCATCAGTGATGCCGACCAGGAGGAGACCCAGTACTTC. Amino acids: CAISDADQEETQYF.